The 19 T cell receptor beta chains below come from one sample, sequenced in a study of cytomegalovirus exposure and HLA in healthy donors. A multiplex PCR was run with 60 Vbeta primers and 13 Jbeta primers. Sequenced by immunoSEQ multiplex PCR; TCRdb stores in-frame clones only, minus some. Here the sample spans 150,000 to 200,000 clones, around nine tenths being singletons. The sample taken for sequencing was PBMCs. Every receptor here comes from a woman between 18 and 30 years old in good health and CMV-seronegative.

The gene calls are TRBV7-2 and TRBJ2-3, with a weak D call TRBD1 (7 bases). Germline loops: CDR1 SGHTA, CDR2 FQGNSA. V was trimmed by 1 base and J by 6 bases, leaving 17 bases between them. The CDR3 runs to 16 residues. The CDR3 sequence: CASSLDPGGGSDTQYF. CDR3 DNA sequence: TGTGCCAGCAGCTTAGATCCAGGGGGAGGATCTGATACGCAGTATTTT.

The chain couples TRBV5-1 to TRBJ1-2, with 8 bases aligning to TRBD1. The ends lost 4 bases at V and 10 bases at J; junction bases unmatched: 15. The CDR3 spans 15 residues. CDR1 and CDR2 from the germline V gene are SGHRS and YFSETQ. CDR3 coding DNA: TGCGCCAGCAGCGCGACCCCCACAGGGGGGGAGGACTACACCTTC. Residues: CASSATPTGGEDYTF.

The rearrangement joins TRBV28 to TRBJ2-5; the D gene is possibly TRBD1 (8 bases). CDR1 and CDR2 (germline): MDHEN, SYDVKM. V was clipped by 3 bases and J by 5 bases, with 31 bases between them. The CDR3 has 20 amino acids. In DNA form, the CDR3 reads TGTGCCAGCAGTTTGCGACCATTCGCAGGGGGCCGGGGGGCCAGGGAGACCCAGTACTTC. Protein: CASSLRPFAGGRGARETQYF.

This clone was seen a few times. The V and J genes are TRBV6-1 and TRBJ1-5; D not resolved. CDR3 length: 13 residues. Germline assignment: CDR1 MNHNS and CDR2 SASEGT. CDR3 sequence (DNA): TGTGTCCGTTTTTGGGGAGGCAATCAGCCCCAGCATTTT. Residues: CVRFWGGNQPQHF.

This chain joins TRBV9 and TRBJ2-5, with 7 nucleotides matching TRBD2. Matching the DNA end better, TRBJ2-7 makes the J call doubtful. Germline V gene sequence: CDR1 SGDLS, CDR2 YYNGEE. CDR3 length equals 15 residues. Written as DNA, the CDR3 is TGTGCCAGCAGCGGAGGGGCGGGGGTAAGCTACGAGCAGTACTTC. This encodes CASSGGAGVSYEQYF.

V is TRBV29-1 and J is TRBJ2-7; 11 nucleotides line up with TRBD1. Germline CDR1 reads SQVTM; CDR2 reads ANQGSEA. V trimming: 0 bases; J trimming: 6 bases; junction bases outside the gene matches: 1. The CDR3 is 13 residues long. This chain's CDR3 is CSVEEGTGGEQYF. The CDR3 DNA sequence: TGCAGCGTTGAAGAGGGGACAGGGGGCGAGCAGTACTTC.

The chain is built from TRBV7-2 and TRBJ1-1; 9 bases align to TRBD1. The germline gives CDR1 SGHTA, CDR2 FQGNSA. Trimming removed 7 bases from V and 5 bases from J; junction bases left unmatched: 11. The CDR3 covers 15 residues. CDR3 protein: CASTLGDRVGTEAFF. CDR3 DNA: TGTGCCAGCACCCTAGGGGACAGGGTAGGGACTGAAGCTTTCTTT.

The gene calls are TRBV5-5 and TRBJ2-5; 7 bases are shared with TRBD1. V trimming: 4 bases; J trimming: 5 bases; junction bases outside the gene matches: 5. Germline V lookup: CDR1 SGHKS, CDR2 YYEKEE (reference sequence). This CDR3 comprises 13 residues. As DNA, the CDR3 is TGTGCCAGCAGCCCCTCGACAGGGGAGACCCAGTACTTC. Residues: CASSPSTGETQYF.

The rearrangement links TRBV7-9 to TRBJ2-3; 7 positions agree with TRBD1. This CDR3 region has 12 residues. Trimming removed 4 bases from V and 7 bases from J; junction bases left unmatched: 2. Germline assignment: CDR1 SEHNR and CDR2 FQNEAQ (reference sequence). The CDR3 reads CASSSGGNTQYF. CDR3 in DNA: TGTGCCAGCAGCTCAGGGGGAAATACGCAGTATTTT.

The V call is TRBV4-1, the J call TRBJ2-3; 10 bases map to TRBD2. With V trimmed by 8 bases and J by 3 bases, 5 bases remained unmatched. The length of the CDR3 is 14 residues. Germline CDR1 is MGHRA and CDR2 is YSYEKL. The CDR3 loop reads CASGWTSGTDTQYF. The CDR3, as DNA: TGCGCCAGCGGATGGACTAGCGGTACAGATACGCAGTATTTT.

The rearrangement joins TRBV29-1 to TRBJ2-7; 12 bases fit TRBD2. CDR3 length: 15 amino acids. V lost 7 bases, J lost 7 bases, and 14 bases stayed unmatched. Germline lookup yields CDR1 SQVTM and CDR2 ANQGSEA. CDR3 sequence: CSASPRLAGDHEQYF. CDR3 sequence (DNA): TGCAGCGCCTCCCCCCGACTAGCGGGAGATCATGAGCAGTACTTC.

This chain links TRBV2 with TRBJ1-1, with unresolved D. CDR3 length: 13 amino acids. Germline V lookup: CDR1 SNHLY, CDR2 FYNNEI. V was shortened by 7 bases and J by 1 base, with 10 bases between the two germline ends. Here the CDR3 reads CASKFGPNTEAFF. Written as DNA, the CDR3 is TGTGCCAGCAAATTTGGCCCGAACACTGAAGCTTTCTTT.

J is TRBJ1-1 and V is TRBV6-5; 12 bases are a match to TRBD1. The germline V gene has CDR1 MNHEY and CDR2 SVGAGI. The CDR3 totals 16 residues. With V trimmed by 2 bases and J by 14 bases, 15 bases remained unmatched. The chain's CDR3 is CASSYLGQGAVSWSFF. CDR3 DNA sequence: TGTGCCAGCAGTTACCTGGGACAGGGGGCGGTAAGTTGGAGCTTCTTT.

The chain joins TRBV10-1 to TRBJ2-1; the match to TRBD2 covers 8 bases. V was pared by 3 bases and J by 9 bases, with 13 bases of the junction left unmatched. Per germline, CDR1 WNHNN and CDR2 SYGVQD (reference sequence). This CDR3 region has 16 residues. CDR3 bases: TGCGCCAGCAGTGACTTTCTAGCGGGTAAAGCTGGTGAGCAGTTCTTC. Translated: CASSDFLAGKAGEQFF.

This rearrangement joins TRBV5-1 to TRBJ2-3, with D perhaps TRBD2 (6 bases). Germline CDR1 and CDR2: SGHRS and YFSETQ. This CDR3 spans 14 amino acids. V shed 0 bases and J shed 6 bases, with 11 bases lying between them. The DNA of the CDR3 is TGCGCCAGCAGCTTGGAGTCGCGGGGCGATACGCAGTATTTT. Translation gives CASSLESRGDTQYF. The full variable domain, with the rest looked up from reference TRBV5-1 and TRBJ2-3, is KAGVTQTPRYLIKTRGQQVTLSCSPISGHRSVSWYQQTPGQGLQFLFEYFSETQRNKGNFPGRFSGRQFSNSRSEMNVSTLELGDSALYLCASSLESRGDTQYFGPGTRLTVL.

In this sample, this clone turned up once. This rearrangement joins TRBV11-2 to TRBJ1-2; D remains ambiguous. The CDR3 is made up of 15 amino acids. CDR1 is SGHAT, CDR2 FQNNGV, per germline. Trimming cost V 6 bases and J 4 bases, with 18 bases left between them. Here the CDR3 reads CASSPRARGGYGYTF. CDR3 coding DNA: TGTGCCAGCAGTCCCAGAGCGCGGGGTGGCTATGGCTACACCTTC.

The J gene is TRBJ1-6, the V gene TRBV11-3; D might be TRBD1 (6 bases). CDR1 and CDR2 (germline): SGHNT, YENEEA. The CDR3 length is 16 residues. V was shortened by 2 bases and J by 10 bases, with 18 bases between the two germline ends. As DNA, the CDR3 is TGTGCCAGCAGCTTAAATTCTCAGGGGAAGGGCTCACCCCTCCACTTT. Residues: CASSLNSQGKGSPLHF.

The chain is built from TRBV10-3 and TRBJ1-5; D ambiguous. The V end was cut by 4 bases, the J end by 5 bases, with 12 bases between. The CDR3 runs 14 residues. Germline V gives CDR1 ENHRY, CDR2 SYGVKD. CDR3 coding DNA: TGTGCCATCAGTGCCGCGGGAGCGGATCAGCCCCAGCATTTT. It translates to CAISAAGADQPQHF.

About this clone itself: The junction shows a germline mismatch at one end, possibly a read error. The rearrangement uses TRBV11-2 and TRBJ2-3; 9 nucleotides align to TRBD1. This CDR3 is built from 13 residues. The germline CDR1 and CDR2 sequences are SGHAT and FQNNGV. The CDR3 loop reads CASTKTSGTGSNF. The CDR3 bases are TGTGCCAGCACCAAGACCTCCGGGACAGGGTCGAATTTT.